The text below deals with one T cell receptor (beta chain). Its antigen is as yet unknown. Here immunoSEQ multiplex PCR was the method, and the copy in TCRdb shows in-frame clones only, minus some. Listed are roughly 14,000 clones; approximately 27% falls within the top ten. The nonmyeloablative bone marrow transplants came from related graft donors, with transient mixed chimerism. Unstimulated Tregs (CD4+CD25+CD127-) and CD4+CD25- non-Tregs were sorted from PBMCs. The data derive from a study of Tregs in tolerant kidney transplant recipients. Broader study findings: Activated donor B cell expansion appeared to reveal the most relevant donor-specific TCRbeta repertoire.

The TCR comes from a human patient who received a combined kidney and bone marrow transplant. Certain T cells may be donor cells from the graft. The sequencing here drew on CD8+ T cells from blood (PBMCs), taken 6 months after the transplant.

Incomplete CDR3 DNA: TGTGCCAGCTCACCACCGCGGCGGCCTTACTATGGC. Translation: CASSPPRRPYYG. The whole CDR3 protein is CASSPPRRPYYGYTF. The rearrangement uses TRBV18 and TRBJ1-2; D is undetermined. Read coverage stops 3 residues before the CDR3 terminus; the germline J gene supplies the remainder. Germline V gene sequence: CDR1 KGHSH, CDR2 LQKENI. This CDR3 contains 15 residues. V was trimmed by 0 bases and J by 3 bases, leaving 11 bases between them.